The sequence of this TCR beta chain was determined in a study of T-cell memory formation after mild COVID-19 listed by TCRdb under 2021. With respect to the entire study: TCR sequence clusters from the two donors were largely donor specific. Longitudinal TCRalpha and TCRbeta repertoire sequencing tracked T-cell clones expanding and contracting after mild COVID-19 in a couple of donors. Two young, previously healthy adult volunteers made up the cohort, one male and one female.

Details on this clonotype: What this receptor recognizes is not known. No quality values exist for individual bases; no much larger clone is one base distant.

At the junction V is shortened by 0 bases and J by 8 bases, with 11 bases in between. For CDR1 and CDR2, the germline V gene (reference sequence) lists MNHNY and SVGAGI. The CDR3 sequence holds 14 residues, the cysteine and phenylalanine included. The sequence is cut down to CDR3 DNA, 42 bases in frame from base 1. Summary of the overall study and its limitations: Clones that contracted from day 15 to 85 showed balanced CD4/CD8 phenotypes, whereas a second wave of clones that expanded from day 15 to 37 leaned towards CD4+. SARS-CoV-2 specificity of the second-wave clones peaking on day 37 was not confirmed. Some responding clones were detected in pre-infection memory, which suggested that pre-existing cross-reactive memory T cells had joined the SARS-CoV-2 response. The study covered only a couple of mild cases, and larger cohorts including severe cases with pre-infection samples were considered necessary. Contracting CD4+ clones were located mainly in the CM and EM memory subsets, whereas CD8+ clones were found to be enriched in EMRA.

Ficoll-Paque density gradient centrifugation was used to isolate PBMCs. Sequencing relied on an Illumina NovaSeq 6000. TCRalpha and TCRbeta cDNA libraries were constructed by 5'RACE with constant-segment primers, with sample barcodes and unique molecular identifiers being introduced. RNA was extracted from every sample with Trizol reagent. The libraries were amplified in two PCR steps, and the second step added a second sample barcode and Illumina TruSeq adapters. Sequencing of the libraries was done on an Illumina NovaSeq, producing 2 x 150 bp paired-end reads. As for the original processing: With migec v1.2.7, reads were demultiplexed and then collapsed into UMI-guided consensus sequences. Using mixcr v2.1.11, UMI consensuses were aligned to TRA and TRB V and J templates and then assembled into clonotypes. Expanded or contracted clonotypes were those called significant by both edgeR and NoisET, with noise models trained on biological replicates. For edgeR calls, the cutoffs were a false discovery rate-adjusted p below 0.01 and a log2 fold-change threshold of 1. As an exploratory analysis of dynamics, PCA with hierarchical clustering was applied to max-normalized trajectories of the 1000 most abundant clonotypes. Separately sequenced CD4+ and CD8+ repertoires were used to assign a CD4 or CD8 phenotype to each responding clone. TCRdb reran the public reads through fastp at Q25 and MiXCR, keeping productive beta chains. Each CDR3 protein appears once, grouped with its most common genes and DNA. The V and J calls reflect TCRdb's pipeline rather than the authors' work. In all, the sample holds 550,000 to 650,000 distinct CDR3 sequences, and roughly 17% of those were seen once. Of the sample, less than 10% falls within the top ten clones.

Recombination linked TRBV6-6 to TRBJ1-3; 5 matching bases give a weak D call of TRBD1. This sequence was found in an adult woman who had mild COVID-19 (a few samples of this study predate the infection). The sample titles of this study are shuffled in the database, so cell type and time point are left out; the donor was told from shared clones. The sequenced sample consisted of PBMCs or a T cell subset sorted from them (not recorded which). This receptor carries the CDR3 CASSYSGGRDTIYF. The bases read TGTGCCAGCAGTTACTCTGGGGGGAGAGACACCATATATTTT.